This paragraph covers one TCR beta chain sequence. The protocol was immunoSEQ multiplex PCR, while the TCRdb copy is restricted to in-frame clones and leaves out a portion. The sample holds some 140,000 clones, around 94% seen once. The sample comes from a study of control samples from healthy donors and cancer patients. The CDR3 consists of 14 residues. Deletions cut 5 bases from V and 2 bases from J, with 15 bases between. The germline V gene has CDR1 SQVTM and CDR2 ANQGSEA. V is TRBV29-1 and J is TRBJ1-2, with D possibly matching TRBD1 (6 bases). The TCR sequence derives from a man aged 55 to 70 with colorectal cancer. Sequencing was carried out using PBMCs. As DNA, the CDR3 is TGCAGCGTTCCTCAGGGGACGGGCAACTATGGCTACACCTTC. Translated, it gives CSVPQGTGNYGYTF.